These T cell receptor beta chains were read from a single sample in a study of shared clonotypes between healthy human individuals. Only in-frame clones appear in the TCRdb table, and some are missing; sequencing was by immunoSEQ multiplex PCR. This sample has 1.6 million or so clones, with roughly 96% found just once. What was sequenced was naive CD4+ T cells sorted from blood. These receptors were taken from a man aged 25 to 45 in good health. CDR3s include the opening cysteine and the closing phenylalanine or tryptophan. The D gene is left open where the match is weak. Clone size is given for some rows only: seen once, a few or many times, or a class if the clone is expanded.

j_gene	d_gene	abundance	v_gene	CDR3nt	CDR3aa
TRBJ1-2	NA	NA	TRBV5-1	TGCGCCAGTAGTCGGCTTCGGGACACCTATGGCTACACCTTC	CASSRLRDTYGYTF
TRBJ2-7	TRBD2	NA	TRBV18	TGTGCCAGCTCACCATCTAGCGGAACCTACGAGCAGTACTTC	CASSPSSGTYEQYF
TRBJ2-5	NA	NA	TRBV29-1	TGCAGCGTTGAATACGGTTCCGGAGAGACCCAGTACTTC	CSVEYGSGETQYF
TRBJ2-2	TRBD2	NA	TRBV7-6	TGTGCCAGCAGCTCTTCTGCTAGCGGGAAAGGGGAGCTGTTTTTT	CASSSSASGKGELFF
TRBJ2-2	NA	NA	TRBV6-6	TGTGCCAGCAGTTACTCAAGATCGAACACCGGGGAGCTGTTTTTT	CASSYSRSNTGELFF
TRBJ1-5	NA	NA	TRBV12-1	TGTGCCAGCAACCAAAAAACCAGGGGTAGCAATCAGCCCCAGCATTTT	CASNQKTRGSNQPQHF
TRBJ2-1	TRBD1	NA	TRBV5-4	TGTGCCAGCAGCAACGACAGGGGGCTTAACAATGAGCAGTTCTTC	CASSNDRGLNNEQFF
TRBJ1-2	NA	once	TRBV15	TGTGCCACCAGCAGGTCACTAATGGGTGGCTACACCTTC	CATSRSLMGGYTF
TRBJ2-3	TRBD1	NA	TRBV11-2	TGTGCCAGCAGCCCTGGGACAGGTACAGATACGCAGTATTTT	CASSPGTGTDTQYF
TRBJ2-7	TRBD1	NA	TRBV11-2	TGTGCCAGCAGTGGCGGGACAGGGGGGTGGGAGCAGTACTTC	CASSGGTGGWEQYF
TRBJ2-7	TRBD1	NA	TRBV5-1	TGCGCCAGCAGGGCAGGGGGTCCCTACGAGCAGTACTTC	CASRAGGPYEQYF
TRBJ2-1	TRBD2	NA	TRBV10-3	TGTGCCATCAGCCTTGGACTAGCGGAGTTCAATGAGCAGTTCTTC	CAISLGLAEFNEQFF
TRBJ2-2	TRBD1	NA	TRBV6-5	TGTGCCAGCAGTTACCGGACAGGGGGTACCGGGGAGCTGTTTTTT	CASSYRTGGTGELFF
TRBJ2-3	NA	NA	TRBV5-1	TGCGCCAGCAGGGAAGGAAGGGGACCTGGTACAGATACGCAGTATTTT	CASREGRGPGTDTQYF
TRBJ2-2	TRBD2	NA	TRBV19	TGTGCCAGTAGACTGCCGGGAGGTAACACCGGGGAGCTGTTTTTT	CASRLPGGNTGELFF
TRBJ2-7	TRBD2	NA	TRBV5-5	TGTGCCAGCAGATTAGGACTAGCGGGAGACTACGAGCAGTACTTC	CASRLGLAGDYEQYF
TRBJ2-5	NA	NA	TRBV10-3	TGTGCCATCAGTGAGGGCAGCGGAGGAGAGACCCAGTACTTC	CAISEGSGGETQYF
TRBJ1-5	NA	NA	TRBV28	TGTGCCAGCAGTTTGGTCGTGGGGGGAGGCAATCAGCCCCAGCATTTT	CASSLVVGGGNQPQHF
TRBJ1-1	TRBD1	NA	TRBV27	TGTGCCAGCAGTTCACCAAGTGTACAGGGGACGGGTGGCACTGAAGCTTTCTTT	CASSSPSVQGTGGTEAFF
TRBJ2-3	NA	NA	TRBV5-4	TGTGCCAGCAGTCAATGGGGCCTTCAGGGCACAGATACGCAGTATTTT	CASSQWGLQGTDTQYF
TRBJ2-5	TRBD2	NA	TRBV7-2	TGTGCCAGCAGCTTCAGGACTAGCGGGATGGAGACCCAGTACTTC	CASSFRTSGMETQYF
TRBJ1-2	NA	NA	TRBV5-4	TGTGCCAGCAGCCCCGTGACAGGATCAAACTATGGCTACACCTTC	CASSPVTGSNYGYTF
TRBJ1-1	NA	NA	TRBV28	TGTGCCAGCAGATTCTCTCGAGAGGCTTTCTTT	CASRFSREAFF
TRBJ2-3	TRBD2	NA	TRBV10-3	TGTGCCATCAAGGAGAGCCTAGCGGGATCCCGAGATACGCAGTATTTT	CAIKESLAGSRDTQYF
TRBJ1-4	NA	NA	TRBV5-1	TGCGCCAGCAGCAGGGACGGTTCTAATGAAAAACTGTTTTTT	CASSRDGSNEKLFF
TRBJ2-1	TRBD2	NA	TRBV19	TGTGCCAGTAGTCTTCGGGAGGGAATTTACAATGAGCAGTTCTTC	CASSLREGIYNEQFF
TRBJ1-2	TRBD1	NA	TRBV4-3	TGCGCCAGCAGCCAAGGACCCGGGACAGCAGAATTCCACTATGGCTACACCTTC	CASSQGPGTAEFHYGYTF
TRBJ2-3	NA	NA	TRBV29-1	TGCAGCGTCGAAGGCAGGGTAACAGATACGCAGTATTTT	CSVEGRVTDTQYF
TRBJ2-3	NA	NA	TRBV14	TGTGCCAGCAGCCAAGGGGGGGGCCAGTTCCAGTATTTT	CASSQGGGQFQYF
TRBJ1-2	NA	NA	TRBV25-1	TGTGCCAGCAGTGAATTAAGTGCCCCATTCAGCTATGGCTACACCTTC	CASSELSAPFSYGYTF
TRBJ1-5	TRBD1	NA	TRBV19	TGTGCCAGTAGTTCGGGACAGGGGGGCAATCAGCCCCAGCATTTT	CASSSGQGGNQPQHF
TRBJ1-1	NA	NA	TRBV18	TGTGCCAGCTCTGGGGCGGTCATGAACACTGAAGCTTTCTTT	CASSGAVMNTEAFF
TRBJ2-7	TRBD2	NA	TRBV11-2	TGTGCCAGCAGCCCTGTACTAGCGGGCGAGCAGTACTTC	CASSPVLAGEQYF
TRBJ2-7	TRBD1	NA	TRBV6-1	TGTGCCAGCAGAGACAGGACAGGGAGGACCTACGAGCAGTACTTC	CASRDRTGRTYEQYF
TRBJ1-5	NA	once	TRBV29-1	TGCAGCGTTGGAGAAGGGACTAACAATCAGCCCCAGCATTTT	CSVGEGTNNQPQHF
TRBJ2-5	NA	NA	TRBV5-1	TGCGCCAGCAGCTTGGTGGGGCAGCAAGAGACCCAGTACTTC	CASSLVGQQETQYF
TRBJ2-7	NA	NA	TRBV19	TGTGCCAGTAGTATGCTCTCGGGGAGCCCCATCCACGAGCAGTACTTC	CASSMLSGSPIHEQYF
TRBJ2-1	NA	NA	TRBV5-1	TGCGCCAGCAGCCTGTCGCGCAACAGGAGGGGAAGTGAGCAGTTCTTC	CASSLSRNRRGSEQFF
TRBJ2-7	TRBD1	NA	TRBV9	TGTGCCAGCAGCCTGGGACAGGGGAACGGCGAGCAGTACTTC	CASSLGQGNGEQYF
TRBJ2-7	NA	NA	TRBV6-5	TGTGCCAGCAGTTACTTTAGGGTAGGCGAGCAGTACTTC	CASSYFRVGEQYF
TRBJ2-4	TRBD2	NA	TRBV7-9	TGTGCCAGCAGCTTCACCTCTAGCGGGAGTAAGAACATTCAGTACTTC	CASSFTSSGSKNIQYF
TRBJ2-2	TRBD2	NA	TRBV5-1	TGCGCCAGCAGCTGGGGAACTAGCGGGAGCGGGGAGCTGTTTTTT	CASSWGTSGSGELFF
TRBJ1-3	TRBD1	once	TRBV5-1	TGCGCCAGCAGCTTGGGACAGGGCCAATCCTCTGGAAACACCATATATTTT	CASSLGQGQSSGNTIYF
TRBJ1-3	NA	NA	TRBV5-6	TGTGCCAGCAGCTTGTTGGGGGCGGGAAACACCATATATTTT	CASSLLGAGNTIYF
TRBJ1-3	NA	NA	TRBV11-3	TGTGCCAGCAGCTTAAACGGCGGTGACACCATATATTTT	CASSLNGGDTIYF